This note documents a single T cell receptor (beta chain) sequence. This record belongs to a study of CD8 T cells in Susac syndrome. The multiple sclerosis controls were treatment-naive patients, and their relapsing-remitting disease was stable or active. V lost 6 bases, J lost 0 bases, and 13 bases lay in between. Germline assignment: CDR1 SGHRS and CDR2 YFSETQ. This CDR3 contains 15 residues. RNA was extracted with the RNeasy kit, and a quantity of roughly 0.5 to 1 ug was reverse transcribed using random hexamers. The method of amplification for TCR beta CDR3 was immunoSEQ multiplex PCR, covering 54 Vbeta and 13 Jbeta. TCRdb processed the immunoSEQ multiplex PCR reads anew with MiXCR; each CDR3 protein has one entry. Here the sample spans 250,000 to 350,000 distinct CDR3 sequences, 90% to 95% being singletons.

The J gene is TRBJ2-1, the V gene TRBV5-1, with unresolved D. This clonotype originated in a human donor with multiple sclerosis. The specimen was CD4+ T cells from PBMCs. The CDR3 spells CASISDPSSYNEQFF. The CDR3 region has the DNA TGCGCCAGCATCTCCGACCCGAGCTCCTACAATGAGCAGTTCTTC.